Listed below are T cell receptor beta chains from one sample, sequenced in a study of CD8 T cells in Susac syndrome. One entry per CDR3 protein, called by TCRdb with MiXCR from the immunoSEQ multiplex PCR reads. This sample has some 160,000 distinct CDR3 sequences, with approximately 94% found just once. The sample was CD4+ T cells from PBMCs. These receptors all stem from a human donor with Susac syndrome. CDR3s include the opening cysteine and the closing phenylalanine or tryptophan. Size values are once, few and many counts, or a class for expanded clones, and some rows have none.

size: -
V: TRBV20-1
CDR3: CSAPKSGRTYEQYF

size: once
V: TRBV15
CDR3: CATSRATGRTGELFF

size: -
V: TRBV7-4
CDR3: CASSSWDEQYF

size: -
V: TRBV29-1
CDR3: CSVENSSRVYEQFF

size: -
V: TRBV3-1
CDR3: CASSQDWSGNTIYF

size: once
V: TRBV20-1
CDR3: CSAATQGEQYF

size: few
V: TRBV29-1
CDR3: CSVEPGQGYEQYF

size: -
V: TRBV29-1
CDR3: CSVNRDGGGYTF

size: -
V: TRBV7-2
CDR3: CASSLLGWGGAYNEQFF

size: -
V: TRBV4-1
CDR3: CASSQEARAGLQPQHF

size: -
V: TRBV10-3
CDR3: CATDQDRGLGEQYF

size: -
V: TRBV3-1
CDR3: CASSLGDYYEQYF

size: -
V: TRBV9
CDR3: CASSVVDSGLNEQFF

size: -
V: TRBV21-1
CDR3: CASRPLTRSSGYTF

size: -
V: TRBV29-1
CDR3: CSVAIGVNEQFF

size: -
V: TRBV20-1
CDR3: CSARVWQDPEAFF

size: -
V: TRBV11-2
CDR3: CASSLRAGAHGELFF

size: -
V: TRBV4-1
CDR3: CASSQEGLGTQYF

size: -
V: TRBV5-1
CDR3: CASSPDIYEQYF

size: -
V: TRBV13
CDR3: CASSMPQTGFEQFF

size: -
V: TRBV29-1
CDR3: CSVGGFYGYTF

size: -
V: TRBV25-1
CDR3: CASGGQGNEQFF

size: -
V: TRBV7-9
CDR3: CASSLRPGELDNEQFF

size: -
V: TRBV18
CDR3: CASSPGGRETQYF

size: -
V: TRBV20-1
CDR3: CSGGQTTYEQYF

size: -
V: TRBV28
CDR3: CASSFPGQGQETQYF

size: -
V: TRBV5-6
CDR3: CASSPGLWMNTEAFF

size: -
V: TRBV12-3/TRBV12-4
CDR3: CASTEGFGNTEAFF

size: -
V: TRBV23-1
CDR3: CASSHGRENYEQYF

size: -
V: TRBV12-3/TRBV12-4
CDR3: CASTSQGDVLPQHF

size: few
V: TRBV6-4
CDR3: CASSGLAGGNEQFF

size: -
V: TRBV12-3/TRBV12-4
CDR3: CASSPQGLGEQYF

size: -
V: TRBV20-1
CDR3: CSARGRGLGQPQHF

size: -
V: TRBV7-9
CDR3: CASSLPSGRRNEQFF

size: -
V: TRBV3-1
CDR3: CASSQSGGADTQYF

size: once
V: TRBV27
CDR3: CASSPRTSANYEQYF

size: -
V: TRBV5-4
CDR3: CASSLGGEYNEQFF

size: -
V: TRBV3-1
CDR3: CASAGGEGYGYTF

size: -
V: TRBV6-2/TRBV6-3
CDR3: CASTPFGYTDTQYF

size: -
V: TRBV2
CDR3: CASKAGRSNTEAFF

size: -
V: TRBV27
CDR3: CASSSTGGAYEQYF

size: once
V: TRBV20-1
CDR3: CSASGIREAFF

size: once
V: TRBV29-1
CDR3: CSVEGPPDTQYF

size: -
V: TRBV28
CDR3: CASAGTTIYEQYF

size: -
V: TRBV28
CDR3: CASSEGLAATDTQYF

size: once
V: TRBV12-3/TRBV12-4
CDR3: CASSLLTGELFF

size: -
V: TRBV12-3/TRBV12-4
CDR3: CASSLDHRGRRGYTF

size: -
V: TRBV5-1
CDR3: CASREPSRQETQYF

size: -
V: TRBV10-3
CDR3: CAISEGDFSYEQYF

size: -
V: TRBV20-1
CDR3: CSAMGLPNEQFF

size: -
V: TRBV29-1
CDR3: CSVEGSFEVGTPNTEAFF

size: once
V: TRBV20-1
CDR3: CSARSGLAGLSYEQYF

size: -
V: TRBV5-1
CDR3: CASTPEPGAPYNEQFF

size: -
V: TRBV2
CDR3: CASSEWSQETQYF

size: once
V: TRBV24-1
CDR3: CATRPGAEAFF

size: -
V: TRBV7-2
CDR3: CASSQGWDTEAFF

size: -
V: TRBV27
CDR3: CASSWVAGVGTGELFF

size: -
V: TRBV20-1
CDR3: CSALLPGQSSYEQYF

size: -
V: TRBV9
CDR3: CASTPTAYSYNEQFF

size: -
V: TRBV18
CDR3: CASSPTGGGYTF